In this sample, the clone carrying this T cell receptor beta chain turned up a few times. Its cognate antigen is unknown. Every bit of the isolated RNA underwent reverse transcription, so sequencing read expressed TCRB transcripts. Repertoires were generated with immunoSEQ multiplex PCR, while TCRdb's copy carries only in-frame clones and drops some. This repertoire shows 300,000 to 350,000 clones, approximately 12% found once; its top ten account for roughly 0.015%. This sample is part of a study of beta chain features in type 1 diabetes. Germline assignment: CDR1 GTSNPN and CDR2 SVGIG (reference sequence). V trimming: 3 bases; J trimming: 6 bases; junction bases outside the gene matches: 10. The CDR3 is 15 residues long. General study findings and limits: Researchers cautioned that cDNA sequencing could over-represent cells with high TCR expression. The study found moderately but significantly shorter TCRB CDR3s in all four CD4+ subsets of Type 1 diabetes patients. More deletions and fewer insertions at VDJ junctions were found in patients with type 1 diabetes. Short templates might get an advantage during PCR, and this would be equal in patients and controls.

The sequence was obtained from a woman younger than 30 with type 1 diabetes. The chain links TRBV30 to TRBJ1-2; 10 nucleotides agree with TRBD1. Input material: naive CD4+ T cells from blood. The CDR3 reads CAWRTAGTGVDGYTF. Here the CDR3 DNA reads TGTGCCTGGAGAACCGCCGGGACAGGGGTAGATGGCTACACCTTC.